This T cell receptor (beta chain) is drawn from a study of T cells in Graves' hyperthyroidism and ophthalmopathy. Study-wide results and limits: The blood repertoire included most of the expanded thyroid clonotypes above 0.001. Ophthalmopathy was model-predicted a median about 6 months pre-onset.

To note about this clonotype: Antigen specificity is unknown. A much more abundant neighbour one base away suggests this may be a read error.

This CDR3 has 13 residues. Germline-derived CDR1 and CDR2 are ENHRY and SYGVKD. V shed 2 bases and J 8 bases; nucleotides not matched to a gene: 5. Newly diagnosed hyperthyroidism, duration under 2 months, in patients aged 18 to 65. Using RNA transcripts as the source, TCR beta CDR3 regions were amplified. Using the HTBI primer set, a first-round RT-PCR was run on the TCR CDR3. TCRdb passed the multiplex PCR reads through MiXCR, listing each CDR3 protein once. The sample contains approximately 560,000 distinct CDR3 sequences, approximately 44% of which appear only once. The V and J genes are TRBV10-3 and TRBJ1-2; 7 bases line up with TRBD1. The TCR comes from a young woman with Graves' hyperthyroidism. The sample comprised peripheral blood or thyroid tissue (not recorded which). This CDR3 reads CAISEATGIGYTF. CDR3 DNA: TGTGCCATCAGTGAGGCGACAGGGATCGGCTACACCTTC.